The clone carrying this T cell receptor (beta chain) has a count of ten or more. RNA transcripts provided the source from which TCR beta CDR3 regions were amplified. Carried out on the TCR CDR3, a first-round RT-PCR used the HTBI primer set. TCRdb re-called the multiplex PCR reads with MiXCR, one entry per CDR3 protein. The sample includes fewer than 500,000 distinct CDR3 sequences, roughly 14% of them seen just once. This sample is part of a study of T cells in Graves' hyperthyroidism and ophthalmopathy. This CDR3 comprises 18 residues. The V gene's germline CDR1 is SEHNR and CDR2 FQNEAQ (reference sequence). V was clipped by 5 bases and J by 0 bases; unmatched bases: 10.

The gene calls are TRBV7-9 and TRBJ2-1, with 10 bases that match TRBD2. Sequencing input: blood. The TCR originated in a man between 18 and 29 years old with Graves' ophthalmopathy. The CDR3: CASSPGTSARASYNEQFF. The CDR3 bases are TGTGCCAGCAGCCCAGGGACTAGCGCCAGGGCCTCCTACAATGAGCAGTTCTTC.